This T cell receptor beta chain was documented in a study of cytomegalovirus exposure and HLA in healthy donors. PCR amplification relied on 60 Vbeta primers (plus 13 Jbeta primers). Assay: immunoSEQ multiplex PCR; the TCRdb copy retains only in-frame clones and omits some. The table includes about 130,000 clones, around four fifths detected once. Whole-study findings and limits: Reportedly, fewer N-insertions than the roughly 700-donor mean appeared in an Asian-associated ancestry cluster in a later analysis.

Worth noting for this clone: Its antigen remains unknown.

The germline V gene has CDR1 SGHNT and CDR2 YENEEA. V lost 0 bases and J 3 bases, leaving 5 bases between the germline ends. The CDR3 has 13 residues. The receptor was isolated from a middle-aged woman in good health and CMV-seropositive. Sample: PBMCs. The chain joins TRBV11-3 to TRBJ2-5; D unresolved. The CDR3 DNA follows: TGTGCCAGCAGCTTAGAGACAAAAGAGACCCAGTACTTC. As protein: CASSLETKETQYF.